Sequencing of this TCR beta chain was carried out in a study of B cell selection in AIRE deficiency. As for this clone: Its target is not known.

Study-wide findings and caveats: AIRE-deficient Tconv and Treg repertoires matched healthy donors in TCRBV, CDR3 length, diversity. Shared Treg sequences were biased toward short CDR3s with few non-templated nucleotide insertions. TCRbeta-only data showed roughly 35% of shared healthy Treg sequences in healthy Tconv.

Conventional CD4 T cells were sorted as CD4+CD127+ cells. Germline CDR1 and CDR2: SGHRS and YFSETQ. V was pared by 4 bases and J by 4 bases, with 14 bases between. The CDR3 contains 14 residues. Per the authors' pipeline: Conventional T cell pools: roughly 9.9x10^4 distinct patient, some 150,000 donor TCRbeta sequences. TCRdb's table, derived via immunoSEQ multiplex PCR, lists solely in-frame clones and lacks some. V, J and clone size were drawn from that table, and D and trimming were deduced from the DNA. The repertoire holds some 25,000 clones, with roughly 96% as singletons. The chain carries TRBV5-1 and TRBJ2-5; perhaps TRBD2 as D (5 bases). The sequencing sample was made of conventional CD4+ T cells sorted from PBMCs. This sequence originates from a human donor with AIRE deficiency. The CDR3 DNA is TGCGCCAGCAGCCCACGGGATGAAACAGAGACCCAGTACTTC. Protein product: CASSPRDETETQYF.